The present T cell receptor (beta chain) was sequenced within a study of cytomegalovirus exposure and HLA in healthy donors. The CDR3 is made up of 16 amino acids. V gave up 4 bases and J gave up 4 bases; unmatched junction bases: 12. The germline V gene has CDR1 MGHRA and CDR2 YSYEKL. A word on this clone: Its antigen is unknown.

Findings and caveats of the study: Previously analyzed data showed that most TCR beta V segments were productive at a frequency of about 90% or about 30%.

Researchers ran the PCR with 60 Vbeta and 13 Jbeta primers. Here immunoSEQ multiplex PCR was the method, and the copy in TCRdb shows in-frame clones only, minus some. The sample contains 90,000 to 120,000 clones, over 75% of which appear only once. The receptor was derived from a young man in good health and CMV-seronegative. This chain links TRBV4-1 with TRBJ2-7, with TRBD2 matching 8 bases. Sequenced material: PBMCs. CDR3 nucleotides: TGCGCCAGCAGCCGGGGGGGGAGCGGGAGTTCGTACGAGCAGTACTTC. Its translation is CASSRGGSGSSYEQYF.